This T cell receptor (beta chain) was sequenced during a study of blood T cell repertoires in COVID-19. At the level of the study: Whether acute or convalescent, the COVID-19 samples came from the United States, Italy and Spain. PBMCs, B-cell-depleted T cells, or T cells provided the cDNA or gDNA that made up the material.

Methods used by the authors: Amplification of reference gene primers provided the estimated nucleated cell counts. Data came from immunoSEQ multiplex PCR; TCRdb stores just in-frame clones and leaves some out. V and J calls and clone size follow that table, whereas D and trimming were derived from the DNA. This table has about 220,000 clones, around four fifths appearing once. The material sequenced was peripheral blood. The sequence was obtained from a woman aged 55-69 years who had recovered from COVID-19.

This CDR3 is CAFPTSGGTWGGELFF. The CDR3, as DNA: TGTGCCTTTCCGACTAGCGGGGGGACTTGGGGCGGGGAGCTGTTTTTT. The rearrangement joins TRBV30 to TRBJ2-2; 13 bases align to TRBD2. This CDR3 spans 16 amino acids. Unmatched junction bases numbered 12, after V lost 7 bases and J lost 7 bases. Germline V gene lookup returns CDR1 GTSNPN and CDR2 SVGIG (reference sequence).